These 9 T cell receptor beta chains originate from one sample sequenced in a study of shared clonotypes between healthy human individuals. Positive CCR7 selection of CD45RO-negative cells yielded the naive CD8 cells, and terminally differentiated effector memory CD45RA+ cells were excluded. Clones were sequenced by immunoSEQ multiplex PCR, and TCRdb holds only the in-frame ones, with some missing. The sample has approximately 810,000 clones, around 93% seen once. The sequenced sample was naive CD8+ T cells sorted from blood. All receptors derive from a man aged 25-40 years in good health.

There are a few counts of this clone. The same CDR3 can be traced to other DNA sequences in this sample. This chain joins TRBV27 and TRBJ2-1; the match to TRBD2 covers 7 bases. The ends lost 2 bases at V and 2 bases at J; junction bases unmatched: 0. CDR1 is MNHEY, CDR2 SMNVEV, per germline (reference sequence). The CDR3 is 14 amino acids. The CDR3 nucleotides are TGTGCCAGCAGTTTAGCGGGAGCCTACAATGAGCAGTTCTTC. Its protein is CASSLAGAYNEQFF.

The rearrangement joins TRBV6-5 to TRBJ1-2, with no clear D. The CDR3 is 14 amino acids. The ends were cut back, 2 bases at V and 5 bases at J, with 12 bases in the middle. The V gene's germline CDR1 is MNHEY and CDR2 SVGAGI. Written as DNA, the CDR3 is TGTGCCAGCAGTTACGGGCTGTTGGGGTATGGCTACACCTTC. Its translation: CASSYGLLGYGYTF.

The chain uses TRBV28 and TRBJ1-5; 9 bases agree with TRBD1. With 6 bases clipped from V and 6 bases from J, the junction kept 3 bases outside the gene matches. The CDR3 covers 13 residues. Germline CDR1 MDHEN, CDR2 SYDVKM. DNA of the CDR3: TGTGCCAGCAGCCCGGGACAGGGTCAGCCCCAGCATTTT. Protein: CASSPGQGQPQHF.

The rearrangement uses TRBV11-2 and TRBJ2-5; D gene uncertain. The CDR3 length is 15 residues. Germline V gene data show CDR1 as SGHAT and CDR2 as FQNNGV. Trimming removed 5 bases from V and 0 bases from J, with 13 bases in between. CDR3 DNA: TGTGCCAGCAGCCCTACGCACTCCTACCAAGAGACCCAGTACTTC. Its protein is CASSPTHSYQETQYF.

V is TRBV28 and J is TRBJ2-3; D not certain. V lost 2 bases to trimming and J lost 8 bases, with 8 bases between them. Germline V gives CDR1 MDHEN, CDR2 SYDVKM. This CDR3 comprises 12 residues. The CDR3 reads CASSLQKITQYF. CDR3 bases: TGTGCCAGCAGTTTACAGAAAATTACGCAGTATTTT.

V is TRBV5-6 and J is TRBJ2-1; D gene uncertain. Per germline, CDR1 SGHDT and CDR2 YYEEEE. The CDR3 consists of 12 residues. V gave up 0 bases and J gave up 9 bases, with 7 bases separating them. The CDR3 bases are TGTGCCAGCAGCTTGGGGGAAAGTGAGCAGTTCTTC. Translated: CASSLGESEQFF.

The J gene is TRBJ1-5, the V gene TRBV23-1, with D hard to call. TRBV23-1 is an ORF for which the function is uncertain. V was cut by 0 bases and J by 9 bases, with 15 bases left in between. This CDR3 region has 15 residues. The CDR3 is CASSQSQDTAWPQHF. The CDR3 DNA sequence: TGCGCCAGCAGTCAATCCCAAGACACTGCATGGCCCCAGCATTTT.

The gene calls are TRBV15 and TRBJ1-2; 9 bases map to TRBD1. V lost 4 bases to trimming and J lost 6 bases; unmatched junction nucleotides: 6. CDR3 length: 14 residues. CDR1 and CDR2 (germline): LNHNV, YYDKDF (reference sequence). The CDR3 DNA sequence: TGTGCCACCAGCACCGGGACAGGGACGGATGGCTACACCTTC. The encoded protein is CATSTGTGTDGYTF.

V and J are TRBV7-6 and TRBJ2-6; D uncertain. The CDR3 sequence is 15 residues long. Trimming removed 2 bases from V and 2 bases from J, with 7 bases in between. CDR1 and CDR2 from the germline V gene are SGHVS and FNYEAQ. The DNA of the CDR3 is TGTGCCAGCAGCTTATGGGCGGCTGGGGCCAACGTCCTGACTTTC. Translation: CASSLWAAGANVLTF.